This T cell receptor (beta chain) emerged from a study of cytomegalovirus exposure and HLA in healthy donors. General study results and limits: Researchers counted around 170 TCR beta chains as cytomegalovirus-associated.

Turning to this clone: Its specificity is not known.

The primer mix had 60 Vbeta and 13 Jbeta primers. TCRdb keeps only in-frame clones here, not all; method: immunoSEQ multiplex PCR. The sample has around 92,000 clones, over 60% seen once. Between the trimmed V and J ends, which lost 0 bases and 1 base, there was a span of 11 bases. Germline CDR1 LGHNA, CDR2 YSLEER. The CDR3 has 16 amino acids. The specimen sequenced was PBMCs. The V call is TRBV4-3, the J call TRBJ2-3; weak D call: TRBD2 (5 bases). This receptor was obtained from a human donor in good health. The CDR3 nucleotides read TGCGCCAGCAGCCAAGATCTGGTTAGCGGCACAGATACGCAGTATTTT. It codes for CASSQDLVSGTDTQYF.